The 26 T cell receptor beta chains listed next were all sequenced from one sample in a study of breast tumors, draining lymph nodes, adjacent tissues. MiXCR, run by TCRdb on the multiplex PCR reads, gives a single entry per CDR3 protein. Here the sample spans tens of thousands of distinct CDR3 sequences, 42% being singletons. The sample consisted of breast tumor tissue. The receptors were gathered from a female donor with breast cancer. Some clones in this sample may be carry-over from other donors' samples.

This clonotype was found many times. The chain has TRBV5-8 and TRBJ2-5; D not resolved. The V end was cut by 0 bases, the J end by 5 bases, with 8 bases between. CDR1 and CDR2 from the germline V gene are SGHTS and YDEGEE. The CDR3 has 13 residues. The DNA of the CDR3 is TGTGCCAGCAGCTTGGATGTAGGGGAGACCCAGTACTTC. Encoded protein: CASSLDVGETQYF.

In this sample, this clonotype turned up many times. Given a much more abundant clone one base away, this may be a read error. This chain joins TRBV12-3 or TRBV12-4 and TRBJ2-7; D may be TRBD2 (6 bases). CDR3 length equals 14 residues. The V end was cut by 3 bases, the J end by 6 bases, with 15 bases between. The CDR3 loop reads CASSFGGLPSEQYF. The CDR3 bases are TGTGCCAGCAGTTTCGGCGGACTACCATCCGAGCAGTACTTC.

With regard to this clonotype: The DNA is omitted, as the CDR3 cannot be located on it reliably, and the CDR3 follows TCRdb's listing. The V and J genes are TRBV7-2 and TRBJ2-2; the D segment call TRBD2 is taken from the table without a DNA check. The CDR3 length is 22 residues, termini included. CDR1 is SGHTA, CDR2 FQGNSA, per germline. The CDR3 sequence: CASSPLWSSGQDNEQFFGELFF.

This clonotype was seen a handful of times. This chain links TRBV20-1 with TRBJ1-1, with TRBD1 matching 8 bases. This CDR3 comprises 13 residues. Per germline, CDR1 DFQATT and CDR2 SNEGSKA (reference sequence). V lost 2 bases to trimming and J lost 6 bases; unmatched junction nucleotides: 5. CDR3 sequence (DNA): TGCAGTGCTAGACCAACAGGGGGGGCTGAAGCTTTCTTT. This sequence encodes CSARPTGGAEAFF.

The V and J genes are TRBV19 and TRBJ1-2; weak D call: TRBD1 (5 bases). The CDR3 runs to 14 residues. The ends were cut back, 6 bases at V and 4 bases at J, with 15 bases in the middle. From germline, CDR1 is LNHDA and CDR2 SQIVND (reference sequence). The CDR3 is CASSDRLLFYGYTF. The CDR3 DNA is TGTGCCAGTAGCGACAGACTCCTCTTCTATGGCTACACCTTC.

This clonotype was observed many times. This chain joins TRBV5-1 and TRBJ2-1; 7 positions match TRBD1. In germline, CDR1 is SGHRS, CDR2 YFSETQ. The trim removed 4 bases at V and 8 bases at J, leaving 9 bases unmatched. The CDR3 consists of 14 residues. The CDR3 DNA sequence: TGCGCCAGCAGCACCCAGACAGGGTTGGATGAGCAGTTCTTC. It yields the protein CASSTQTGLDEQFF.

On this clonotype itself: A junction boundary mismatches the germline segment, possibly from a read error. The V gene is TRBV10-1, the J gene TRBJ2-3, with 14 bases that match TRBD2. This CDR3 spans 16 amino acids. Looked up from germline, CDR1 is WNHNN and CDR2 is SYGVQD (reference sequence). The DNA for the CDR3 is TGCGGGAGCAGTGACGGGACTAGCGGGAGATCTGATACGCGGTATTTT. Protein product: CGSSDGTSGRSDTRYF.

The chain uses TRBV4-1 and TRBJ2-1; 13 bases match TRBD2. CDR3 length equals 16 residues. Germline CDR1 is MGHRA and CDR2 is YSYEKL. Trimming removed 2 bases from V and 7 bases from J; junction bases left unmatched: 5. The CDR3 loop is CASSQRGTSGVNEQFF. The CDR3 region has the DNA TGCGCCAGCAGCCAACGCGGGACTAGCGGGGTTAATGAGCAGTTCTTC.

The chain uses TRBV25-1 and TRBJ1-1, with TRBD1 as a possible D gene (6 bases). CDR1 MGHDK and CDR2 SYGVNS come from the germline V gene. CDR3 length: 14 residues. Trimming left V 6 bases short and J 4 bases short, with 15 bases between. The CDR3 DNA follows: TGTGCCAGCAGGACCTCAGGGGCGGGCACTGAAGCTTTCTTT. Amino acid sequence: CASRTSGAGTEAFF.

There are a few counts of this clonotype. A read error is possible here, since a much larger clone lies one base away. This chain's CDR3 is CASAEGYPYNEQFF. CDR3 nucleotides: TGTGCCAGTGCTGAAGGGTACCCCTACAATGAGCAGTTCTTC. The chain combines TRBV7-8 with TRBJ2-1; no reliable D call. Trimming left V 9 bases short and J 2 bases short, with 14 bases between. Germline CDR1 SGHVS, CDR2 FQNEAQ. CDR3 length: 14 amino acids. Full variable domain (rest looked up from reference TRBV7-8 and TRBJ2-1): GAGVSQSPRYKVAKRGQDVALRCDPISGHVSLFWYQQALGQGPEFLTYFQNEAQLDKSGLPSDRFFAERPEGSVSTLKIQRTQQEDSAVYLCASAEGYPYNEQFFGPGTRLTVL.

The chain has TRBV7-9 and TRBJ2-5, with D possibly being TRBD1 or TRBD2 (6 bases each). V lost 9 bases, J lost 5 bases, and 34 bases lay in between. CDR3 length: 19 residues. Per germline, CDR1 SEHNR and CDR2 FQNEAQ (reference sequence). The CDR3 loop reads CASSEVTAKNRDSWETQYF. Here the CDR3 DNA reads TGTGCCAGTTCCGAGGTAACGGCCAAAAACAGGGACTCTTGGGAGACCCAGTACTTC.

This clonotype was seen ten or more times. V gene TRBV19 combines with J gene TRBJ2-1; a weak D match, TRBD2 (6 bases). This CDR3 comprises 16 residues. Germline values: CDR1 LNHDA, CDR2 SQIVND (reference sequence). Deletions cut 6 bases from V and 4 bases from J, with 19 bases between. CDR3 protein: CASSPRRGGIYNEQFF. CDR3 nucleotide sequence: TGTGCCAGTAGCCCCCGGAGGGGCGGGATTTACAATGAGCAGTTCTTC.

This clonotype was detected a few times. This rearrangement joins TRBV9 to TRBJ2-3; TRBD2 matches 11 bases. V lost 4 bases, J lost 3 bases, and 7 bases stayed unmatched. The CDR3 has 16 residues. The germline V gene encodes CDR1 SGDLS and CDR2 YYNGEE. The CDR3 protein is CASSSGTSGLTDTQYF. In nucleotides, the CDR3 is TGTGCCAGCAGCTCCGGGACTAGCGGTTTAACAGATACGCAGTATTTT.

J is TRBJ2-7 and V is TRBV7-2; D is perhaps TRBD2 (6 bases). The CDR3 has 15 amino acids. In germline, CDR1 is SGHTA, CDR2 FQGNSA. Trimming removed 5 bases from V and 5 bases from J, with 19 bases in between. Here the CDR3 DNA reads TGTGCCAGCAGCGATGGGGGGTGGGGTTTGGACGAGCAGTACTTC. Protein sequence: CASSDGGWGLDEQYF.

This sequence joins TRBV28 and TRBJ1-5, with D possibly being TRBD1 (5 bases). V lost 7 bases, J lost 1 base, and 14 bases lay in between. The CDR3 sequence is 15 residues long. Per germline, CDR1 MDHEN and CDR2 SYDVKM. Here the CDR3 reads CASMHPHRSNQPQHF. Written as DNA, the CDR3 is TGTGCCAGCATGCACCCCCACAGGAGCAATCAGCCCCAGCATTTT.

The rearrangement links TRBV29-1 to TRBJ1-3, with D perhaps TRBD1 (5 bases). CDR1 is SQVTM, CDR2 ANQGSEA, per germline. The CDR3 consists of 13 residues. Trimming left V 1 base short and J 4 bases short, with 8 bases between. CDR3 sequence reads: CSVEGPGGNTIYF. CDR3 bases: TGCAGCGTTGAAGGCCCAGGGGGAAACACCATATATTTT.

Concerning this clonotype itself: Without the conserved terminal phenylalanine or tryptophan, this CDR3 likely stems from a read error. The CDR3 is CASSQGGLGRGNAYGYTL. DNA for the CDR3: TGCGCCAGCAGCCAAGGCGGCCTAGGTCGGGGTAACGCCTATGGCTACACCCTC. The rearrangement uses TRBV4-1 and TRBJ1-2, with unresolved D. With 1 base removed from V and 4 bases from J, the gap between germline ends came to 22 bases. CDR3 size: 18 residues. Per the germline V gene, CDR1 is MGHRA and CDR2 is YSYEKL.

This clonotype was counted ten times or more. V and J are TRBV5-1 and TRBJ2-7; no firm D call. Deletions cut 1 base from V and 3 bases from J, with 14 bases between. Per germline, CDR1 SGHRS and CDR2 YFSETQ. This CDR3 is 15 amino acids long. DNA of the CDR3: TGCGCCAGCAGCTTGACCGGACCGTCCGGCTACGAGCAGTACTTC. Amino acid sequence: CASSLTGPSGYEQYF. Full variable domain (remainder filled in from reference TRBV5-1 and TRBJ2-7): KAGVTQTPRYLIKTRGQQVTLSCSPISGHRSVSWYQQTPGQGLQFLFEYFSETQRNKGNFPGRFSGRQFSNSRSEMNVSTLELGDSALYLCASSLTGPSGYEQYFGPGTRLTVT.

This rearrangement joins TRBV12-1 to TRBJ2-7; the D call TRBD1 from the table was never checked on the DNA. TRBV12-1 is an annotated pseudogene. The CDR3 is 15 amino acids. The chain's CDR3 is CASSLPQDTRYERYF. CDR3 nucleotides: TGTGCCAGCAGCTTACCACAGGACACCCGCTACGAGCGGTACTTC.

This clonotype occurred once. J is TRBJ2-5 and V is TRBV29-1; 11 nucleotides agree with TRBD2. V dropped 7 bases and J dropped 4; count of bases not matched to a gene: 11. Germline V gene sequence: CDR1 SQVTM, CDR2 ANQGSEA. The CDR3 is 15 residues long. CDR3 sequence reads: CSADLAGGVGETQYF. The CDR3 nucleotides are TGCAGCGCCGACCTAGCGGGAGGAGTAGGAGAGACCCAGTACTTC. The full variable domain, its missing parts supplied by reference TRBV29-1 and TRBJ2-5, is SAVISQKPSRDICQRGTSLTIQCQVDSQVTMMFWYRQQPGQSLTLIATANQGSEATYESGFVIDKFPISRPNLTFSTLTVSNMSPEDSSIYLCSADLAGGVGETQYFGPGTRLLVL.

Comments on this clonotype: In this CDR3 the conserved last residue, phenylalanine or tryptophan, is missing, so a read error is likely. In DNA, the CDR3 is TGTGCCAGCAGCTTAGACGGGGGAAGAGGTGACGAAAAACTGTTTTCT. Translating gives CASSLDGGRGDEKLFS. The V call is TRBV11-2, the J call TRBJ1-4, with a possible D match to TRBD1 (5 bases). Germline V lookup: CDR1 SGHAT, CDR2 FQNNGV. The CDR3 has 16 residues. The V and J ends lost 0 bases and 8 bases respectively, with 16 bases between them.

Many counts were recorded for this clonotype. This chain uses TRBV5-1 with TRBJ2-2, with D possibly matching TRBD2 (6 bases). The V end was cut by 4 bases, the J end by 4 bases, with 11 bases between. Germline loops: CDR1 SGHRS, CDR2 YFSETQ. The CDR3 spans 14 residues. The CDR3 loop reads CASSPGDGTGELFF. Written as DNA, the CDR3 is TGCGCCAGCAGCCCGGGAGATGGCACCGGGGAGCTGTTTTTT.

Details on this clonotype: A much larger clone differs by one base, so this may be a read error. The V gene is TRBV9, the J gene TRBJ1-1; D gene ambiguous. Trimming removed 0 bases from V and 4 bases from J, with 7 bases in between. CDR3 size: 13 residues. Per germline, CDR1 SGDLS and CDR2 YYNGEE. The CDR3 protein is CASSVGIGTEAFF. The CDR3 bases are TGTGCCAGCAGCGTAGGGATAGGCACTGAAGCTTTCTTT.

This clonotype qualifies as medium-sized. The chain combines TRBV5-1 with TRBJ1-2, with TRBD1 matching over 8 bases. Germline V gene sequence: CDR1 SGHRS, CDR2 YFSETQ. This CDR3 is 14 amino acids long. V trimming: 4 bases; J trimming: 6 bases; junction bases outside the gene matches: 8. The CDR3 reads CASSRNPGGDGYTF. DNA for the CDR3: TGCGCCAGCAGCCGGAATCCAGGGGGCGATGGCTACACCTTC.

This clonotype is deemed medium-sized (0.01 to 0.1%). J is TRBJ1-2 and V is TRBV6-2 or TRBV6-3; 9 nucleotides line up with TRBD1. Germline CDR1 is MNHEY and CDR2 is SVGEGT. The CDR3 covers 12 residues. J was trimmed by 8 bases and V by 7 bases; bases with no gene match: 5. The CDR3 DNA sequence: TGTGCCAGCACCGGGACAGGGCAAGGCTACACCTTC. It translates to CASTGTGQGYTF.

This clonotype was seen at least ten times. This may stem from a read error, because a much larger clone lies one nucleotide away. In nucleotides, the CDR3 is TGTGCCAACAGCCCCCGCGGACCAGAGGATACGCAGTATTTT. Amino acids: CANSPRGPEDTQYF. V usage is TRBV9 and J usage is TRBJ2-3; D is ambiguous. CDR1 is SGDLS and CDR2 is YYNGEE in the germline V gene. This CDR3 has 14 residues.